These 22 T cell receptor beta chains were all obtained from the same sample, sequenced in a study of cytomegalovirus exposure and HLA in healthy donors. Amplification used 60 Vbeta primers and 13 Jbeta primers. Measured with immunoSEQ multiplex PCR; TCRdb has only the in-frame clones, and not every one. The sample includes roughly 200,000 clones, just under 85% of them seen just once. Sequenced input: PBMCs. The receptors were sampled from a woman between 40 and 55 years old in good health and CMV-seronegative.

The chain combines TRBV7-2 with TRBJ1-2; 9 bases match TRBD1. The length of the CDR3 is 16 residues. The V gene end was trimmed by 4 bases and the J gene end by 5 bases; junction bases not matched to a gene: 11. Germline V lookup: CDR1 SGHTA, CDR2 FQGNSA. CDR3 nucleotide sequence: TGTGCCAGCAGCTCCGGGACAGGGACCTCCCGATATGGCTACACCTTC. Its protein product is CASSSGTGTSRYGYTF.

V usage is TRBV7-9 and J usage is TRBJ2-6; 7 positions match TRBD1. This CDR3 has 18 amino acids. With 5 bases clipped from V and 0 bases from J, the junction kept 10 bases outside the gene matches. CDR1 and CDR2 (germline): SEHNR, FQNEAQ (reference sequence). CDR3 sequence: CASSISGTALSGANVLTF. As DNA, the CDR3 is TGTGCCAGCAGCATATCCGGGACAGCCCTCTCTGGGGCCAACGTCCTGACTTTC.

This clone was seen more than once but under ten times. V gene TRBV4-3 combines with J gene TRBJ1-4; D might be TRBD1 (5 bases). Per germline, CDR1 LGHNA and CDR2 YSLEER. Trimming pared 0 bases from V and 8 bases from J, leaving 16 bases between. The CDR3 has 16 amino acids. CDR3 amino acids: CASSQDVYGGSEKLFF. In DNA, the CDR3 is TGCGCCAGCAGCCAAGATGTTTACGGGGGAAGCGAAAAACTGTTTTTT.

V is TRBV19 and J is TRBJ2-3, with D perhaps TRBD1 (6 bases). CDR1 is LNHDA and CDR2 is SQIVND in the germline V gene (reference sequence). This CDR3 is built from 16 residues. V lost 5 bases, J lost 0 bases, and 15 bases lay in between. The CDR3: CASSQWTDISTDTQYF. The CDR3 coding sequence is TGTGCCAGTAGTCAATGGACAGACATAAGCACAGATACGCAGTATTTT.

Note on this clone: At one of its ends the junction is not consistent with the germline gene, which may arise from a read error. J is TRBJ2-3 and V is TRBV7-7; 10 nucleotides match TRBD2. CDR1 is SSHAT and CDR2 is FNYEAQ in the germline V gene (reference sequence). The CDR3 spans 14 residues. The DNA for the CDR3 is TGTGCTAGCAGCTTCAGCGGGGGGGAGGATACGCAGTATTTT. Translation: CASSFSGGEDTQYF.

In DNA form, the CDR3 reads TGTGCCAGCAGTTACTCCAGGACAGAAGGACGCGAGCAGTACTTC. This encodes CASSYSRTEGREQYF. The chain combines TRBV6-6 with TRBJ2-7; a weak D match, TRBD1 (6 bases). There are 15 residues in the CDR3. From germline, CDR1 is MNHNY and CDR2 SVGAGI (reference sequence). V shed 0 bases and J shed 6 bases, with 15 bases lying between them.

The rearrangement joins TRBV5-1 to TRBJ1-1, with 8 nucleotides matching TRBD1. V was clipped by 0 bases and J by 6 bases; unmatched bases: 7. The CDR3 has 15 amino acids. Germline V gene sequence: CDR1 SGHRS, CDR2 YFSETQ. CDR3 DNA: TGCGCCAGCAGCTTGGCCCCAGGGGGCGAGTCTGAAGCTTTCTTT. This sequence encodes CASSLAPGGESEAFF.

The chain combines TRBV9 with TRBJ1-5, with D perhaps matching TRBD1 (5 bases). CDR1 SGDLS and CDR2 YYNGEE come from the germline V gene. V was shortened by 0 bases and J by 4 bases, with 8 bases between the two germline ends. The CDR3 sequence is 14 residues long. CDR3 amino acids: CASSVGRENQPQHF. CDR3 bases: TGTGCCAGCAGCGTAGGCAGGGAAAATCAGCCCCAGCATTTT.

The chain combines TRBV7-9 with TRBJ2-1; D perhaps matches TRBD2 (5 bases). V was trimmed by 5 bases and J by 11 bases, leaving 22 bases between them. The CDR3 contains 15 residues. CDR1 is SEHNR and CDR2 is FQNEAQ in the germline V gene (reference sequence). The CDR3 sequence: CASSTLQRATSQQFF. The CDR3, as DNA: TGTGCCAGCAGCACGTTGCAGAGGGCCACGTCCCAGCAGTTCTTC.

This clone has a single count. This sequence joins TRBV30 and TRBJ2-7; D perhaps matches TRBD2 (7 bases). The V gene lost 6 bases and the J gene lost 5 bases, with 14 bases spanning the gap. CDR3 size: 12 residues. The germline gives CDR1 GTSNPN, CDR2 SVGIG (reference sequence). CDR3 sequence (DNA): TGTGCCTGCCATGTGGGGGGGCACGAGCAGTACTTC. Translation gives CACHVGGHEQYF.

The chain recombines TRBV6-5 with TRBJ2-3; D remains ambiguous. Germline V gives CDR1 MNHEY, CDR2 SVGAGI. Trimming removed 1 base from V and 0 bases from J, with 8 bases in between. The CDR3 totals 15 residues. The CDR3 here is CASSYWQSSTDTQYF. CDR3 sequence (DNA): TGTGCCAGCAGTTACTGGCAGTCTAGCACAGATACGCAGTATTTT.

This clone was counted once. This chain uses TRBV9 with TRBJ1-2, with a weak D call TRBD1 (6 bases). The V end lost 3 bases, the J end lost 3 bases, and 15 bases lay between the germline ends. The CDR3 length is 15 residues. Germline assignment: CDR1 SGDLS and CDR2 YYNGEE. The CDR3 is CASSEDPGTHYGYTF. The CDR3 DNA reads TGTGCCAGCAGCGAGGACCCCGGGACACACTATGGCTACACCTTC.

J is TRBJ2-3 and V is TRBV10-3, with TRBD2 as a possible D gene (5 bases). The V gene lost 7 bases and the J gene lost 2 bases, with 7 bases spanning the gap. This CDR3 has 12 residues. The V gene's germline CDR1 is ENHRY and CDR2 SYGVKD. The CDR3 bases are TGTGCCATCAAAGACTACACAGATACGCAGTATTTT. This sequence encodes CAIKDYTDTQYF.

The J gene is TRBJ1-1, the V gene TRBV11-2; 9 bases map to TRBD1. Germline CDR1 is SGHAT and CDR2 is FQNNGV. V lost 5 bases to trimming and J lost 4 bases; unmatched junction nucleotides: 17. This CDR3 is built from 18 residues. The CDR3 DNA follows: TGTGCCAGCAGCCTTCCTGCAGGACACAGGGGGCGGGTCACTGAAGCTTTCTTT. This encodes CASSLPAGHRGRVTEAFF.

As concerns this clone: The junction does not match germline at one end; this may be a read error. This chain connects TRBV5-1 to TRBJ1-3, with unresolved D. The germline CDR1 and CDR2 sequences are SGHRS and YFSETQ. This CDR3 has 15 amino acids. The CDR3 here is CASSLGPSSGSTIYF. CDR3 coding DNA: TGCGCCAGCAGCCTTGGCCCTAGCTCTGGAAGCACCATATATTTT. Looking up the rest from reference TRBV5-1 and TRBJ1-3 gives the full variable domain: KAGVTQTPRYLIKTRGQQVTLSCSPISGHRSVSWYQQTPGQGLQFLFEYFSETQRNKGNFPGRFSGRQFSNSRSEMNVSTLELGDSALYLCASSLGPSSGSTIYFGEGSWLTVV.

J is TRBJ1-3 and V is TRBV7-9; 8 positions match TRBD1. This CDR3 contains 16 residues. Germline-derived CDR1 and CDR2 are SEHNR and FQNEAQ (reference sequence). Unmatched junction bases numbered 4, after V lost 1 base and J lost 2 bases. Written as DNA, the CDR3 is TGTGCCAGCAGCTTAGGACAGGGGTCCCCTGGAAACACCATATATTTT. As protein: CASSLGQGSPGNTIYF.

This sequence joins TRBV30 and TRBJ1-1, with 10 bases aligning to TRBD1. The CDR3 runs to 14 residues. The V segment lost 4 bases and the J segment 2 bases; nucleotides outside the gene matches: 4. Germline V gives CDR1 GTSNPN, CDR2 SVGIG (reference sequence). In DNA form, the CDR3 reads TGTGCCTGGACACGGGACAGGGGCAACACTGAAGCTTTCTTT. This gives the protein CAWTRDRGNTEAFF.

The chain has TRBV4-3 and TRBJ2-6; D is undetermined. The germline V and J ends were trimmed by 9 bases and 0 bases, with 12 bases remaining between them. Germline assignment: CDR1 LGHNA and CDR2 YSLEER. This CDR3 is built from 15 residues. The CDR3 DNA reads TGCGCCAGTGGGCCTTCCAGCTCTGGGGCCAACGTCCTGACTTTC. Protein sequence: CASGPSSSGANVLTF.

The V and J genes are TRBV6-5 and TRBJ1-2; no clear D gene. Per germline, CDR1 MNHEY and CDR2 SVGAGI. This CDR3 has 11 residues. Trimming stripped 10 bases from V and 7 bases from J, with 13 bases between. CDR3 amino acids: CATWEGTGYTF. DNA of the CDR3: TGTGCCACCTGGGAGGGCACTGGCTACACCTTC.

V usage is TRBV2 and J usage is TRBJ2-1, with TRBD1 identical over 11 bases. The CDR3 has 13 residues. The germline gives CDR1 SNHLY, CDR2 FYNNEI. V shed 7 bases, J shed 9 bases, and the junction held 5 bases outside the gene matches. The CDR3 nucleotides read TGTGCCAGCATCAGGACAGGGGGCGTTGAGCAGTTCTTC. This encodes CASIRTGGVEQFF. Full variable domain (rest looked up from reference TRBV2 and TRBJ2-1): EPEVTQTPSHQVTQMGQEVILRCVPISNHLYFYWYRQILGQKVEFLVSFYNNEISEKSEIFDDQFSVERPDGSNFTLKIRSTKLEDSAMYFCASIRTGGVEQFFGPGTRLTVL.

In regard to this clone: The junction and the germline gene differ at one end; a read error may be behind it. The rearrangement joins TRBV7-8 to TRBJ1-6; D might be TRBD1 (6 bases). The CDR3 extends over 17 amino acids. Germline values: CDR1 SGHVS, CDR2 FQNEAQ. The CDR3 DNA reads TGTGCCAGCAGCCTAGCATTCGGACAGCTACTTAATTCACCCCTCCACTTT. Translated, it gives CASSLAFGQLLNSPLHF.

The chain carries TRBV7-9 and TRBJ1-5; D unresolved. This CDR3 comprises 14 residues. Germline loops: CDR1 SEHNR, CDR2 FQNEAQ (reference sequence). Deletions cut 3 bases from V and 3 bases from J, with 9 bases between. This chain's CDR3 is CASSFGTVNQPQHF. CDR3 nucleotide sequence: TGTGCCAGCAGCTTTGGCACAGTCAATCAGCCCCAGCATTTT.